The sequence of this T cell receptor beta chain was determined in a study of T cell responses to AZD1222 COVID-19 vaccine. Study-wide findings and caveats: Just a handful of AZD1222 recipients were seropositive at baseline. Researchers took repertoire samples only after the peak T cell response had come.

As for this clone: The antigen remains undetermined.

Sequenced by immunoSEQ multiplex PCR; TCRdb stores in-frame clones only, minus some. The sample has 150,000 to 200,000 clones; 88% are singletons. The V end lost 5 bases, the J end lost 3 bases, and 16 bases lay between the germline ends. The CDR3 has 14 amino acids. The germline gives CDR1 SQVTM, CDR2 ANQGSEA. The V and J genes are TRBV29-1 and TRBJ1-2; a weak D match, TRBD1 (6 bases). Sequencing used peripheral blood, obtained on day 0 of AZD1222 vaccination. This clonotype originated in an adult in good health. The CDR3: CSVIGGRMDYGYTF. For the CDR3, the DNA is TGCAGCGTTATCGGGGGCAGGATGGACTATGGCTACACCTTC.